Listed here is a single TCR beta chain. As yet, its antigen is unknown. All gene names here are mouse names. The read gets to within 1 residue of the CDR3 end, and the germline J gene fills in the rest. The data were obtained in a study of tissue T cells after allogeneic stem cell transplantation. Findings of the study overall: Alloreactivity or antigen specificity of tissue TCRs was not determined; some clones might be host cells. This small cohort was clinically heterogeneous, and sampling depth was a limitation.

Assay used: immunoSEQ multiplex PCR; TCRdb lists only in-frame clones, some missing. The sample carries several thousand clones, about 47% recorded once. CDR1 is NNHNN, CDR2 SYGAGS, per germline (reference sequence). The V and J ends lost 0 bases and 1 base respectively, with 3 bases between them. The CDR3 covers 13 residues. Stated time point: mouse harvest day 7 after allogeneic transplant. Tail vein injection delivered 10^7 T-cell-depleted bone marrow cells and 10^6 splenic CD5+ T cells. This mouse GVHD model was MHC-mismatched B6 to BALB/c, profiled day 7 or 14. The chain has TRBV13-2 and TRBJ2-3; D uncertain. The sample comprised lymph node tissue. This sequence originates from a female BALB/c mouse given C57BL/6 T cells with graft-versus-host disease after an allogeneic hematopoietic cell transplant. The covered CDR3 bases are TGTGCCAGCGGTGATGGGGGTGCAGAAACGCTGTAT. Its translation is CASGDGGAETLY. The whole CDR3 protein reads CASGDGGAETLYF.